These 20 T cell receptor beta chains were all obtained from the same sample, sequenced in a study of monozygotic twins with inflammatory bowel disease. TCRdb re-analyzed the 5' RACE reads; it lists each CDR3 protein once, without DNA. The listing records about 99,000 distinct CDR3 sequences. The sequenced sample consisted of blood. The source is a human donor with ulcerative colitis or Crohn's disease, or a healthy co-twin of an affected twin (not recorded which).

The chain is built from TRBV4-3 and TRBJ1-2. Germline CDR1 LGHNA, CDR2 YSLEER. The CDR3 sequence is 15 residues long. CDR3 loop: CASSQAGPRPYGYTF.

This chain links TRBV4-2 with TRBJ2-7; the TCRdb D gene call, TRBD2, has no DNA to confirm it. The CDR3 runs to 14 residues. CDR1 is LGHNA and CDR2 is YNFKEQ in the germline V gene. This CDR3 reads CASSQGGLGYEQYF.

The chain joins TRBV11-2 to TRBJ2-1; TCRdb picks TRBD1, but there is no DNA to check that call. This CDR3 has 13 amino acids. Per germline, CDR1 SGHAT and CDR2 FQNNGV. CDR3 residues: CASSLDYGDEQFF.

The CDR3 protein is CASSLGRGDGYTF. This rearrangement joins TRBV7-2 to TRBJ1-2; TCRdb proposes TRBD1, but this gene call is untestable without DNA. The CDR3 has 13 residues. Germline CDR1 is SGHTA and CDR2 is FQGNSA. The full variable domain, with the rest looked up from reference TRBV7-2 and TRBJ1-2, is GAGVSQSPSNKVTEKGKDVELRCDPISGHTALYWYRQSLGQGLEFLIYFQGNSAPDKSGLPSDRFSAERTGGSVSTLTIQRTQQEDSAVYLCASSLGRGDGYTFGSGTRLTVV.

The chain links TRBV13 to TRBJ1-5. Germline V gene sequence: CDR1 PRHDT, CDR2 FYEKMQ (reference sequence). This CDR3 is built from 12 residues. CDR3 sequence reads: CASSSLGQPQHF.

The chain couples TRBV20-1 to TRBJ2-1. CDR3 length: 14 residues. Germline lookup yields CDR1 DFQATT and CDR2 SNEGSKA (reference sequence). CDR3 loop: CSATAATSYNEQFF.

This rearrangement joins TRBV7-2 to TRBJ2-3; TCRdb picks TRBD2, but there is no DNA to check that call. In germline, CDR1 is SGHTA, CDR2 FQGNSA. The CDR3 spans 16 residues. The CDR3 loop reads CASSARLAGGQDTQYF.

This sequence joins TRBV24-1 and TRBJ2-2; without DNA, the TCRdb call of TRBD1 cannot be checked. Germline values: CDR1 KGHDR, CDR2 SFDVKD. The CDR3 consists of 16 residues. The CDR3 region is CATGARRGENTGELFF.

The rearrangement joins TRBV6-5 to TRBJ2-7; without DNA, the TCRdb call of TRBD2 cannot be checked. Germline V gives CDR1 MNHEY, CDR2 SVGAGI. CDR3 length: 18 residues. The CDR3 region is CASSPRGTAGGFGYEQYF.

The chain employs TRBV29-1 and TRBJ2-1. Germline V gene sequence: CDR1 SQVTM, CDR2 ANQGSEA. The CDR3 has 12 residues. The CDR3 reads CSVEGARNEQFF.

This rearrangement joins TRBV7-3 to TRBJ2-3; TCRdb's D gene call, TRBD1, goes unchecked for lack of DNA. From germline, CDR1 is SGHTA and CDR2 FQGTGA. This CDR3 has 17 amino acids. The CDR3 is CASSPTGSTVGTDTQYF.

The rearrangement links TRBV29-1 to TRBJ2-1; absent DNA, TCRdb's TRBD1 call cannot be checked. The germline V gene has CDR1 SQVTM and CDR2 ANQGSEA. The CDR3 consists of 15 residues. Here the CDR3 reads CSVTNKGPEYNEQFF.

The chain links TRBV4-3 to TRBJ2-7; without DNA, the TCRdb call of TRBD1 cannot be checked. Germline loops: CDR1 LGHNA, CDR2 YSLEER. CDR3 length: 17 residues. This CDR3 reads CASSQDWGGVSSYEQYF.

V gene TRBV19 combines with J gene TRBJ2-4; there is no DNA to check the TCRdb D call of TRBD1. This CDR3 has 14 amino acids. Germline loops: CDR1 LNHDA, CDR2 SQIVND (reference sequence). CDR3 sequence: CASTQGGSKNIQYF.

This chain links TRBV5-1 with TRBJ2-1. Germline values: CDR1 SGHRS, CDR2 YFSETQ. This CDR3 spans 15 amino acids. The CDR3 protein is CASSLAQSQNGEQFF.

The J gene is TRBJ1-1, the V gene TRBV20-1. The CDR3 covers 14 residues. Germline V lookup: CDR1 DFQATT, CDR2 SNEGSKA (reference sequence). CDR3 amino acids: CSARFRMGNTEAFF.

V gene TRBV25-1 combines with J gene TRBJ2-7. Germline lookup yields CDR1 MGHDK and CDR2 SYGVNS. This CDR3 comprises 13 residues. The chain's CDR3 is CASSEFAAYEQYF.

The CDR3 protein is CASSQGGIFWGETQYF. V usage is TRBV12-3 or TRBV12-4 and J usage is TRBJ2-5; TCRdb names TRBD1, which stays unverified in the absence of DNA. This CDR3 has 16 residues.

This chain uses TRBV4-3 with TRBJ1-2; the D gene TCRdb calls, TRBD1, cannot be checked with no DNA. CDR1 and CDR2 from the germline V gene are LGHNA and YSLEER. The CDR3 runs to 15 residues. The CDR3 spells CASSQDLGQLYGYTF.

The chain carries TRBV5-6 and TRBJ1-2. The CDR3 totals 12 residues. Germline loops: CDR1 SGHDT, CDR2 YYEEEE. The CDR3 is CASSLADLGYTF.